The present TCR beta chain was sequenced within a study of early T cells in non-severe SARS-CoV-2 infection. Trimming at V came to 4 bases and at J to 4 bases, leaving 6 bases not matched to a gene. CDR3 length: 13 amino acids. Germline V gene data show CDR1 as GTSNPN and CDR2 as SVGIG (reference sequence). This clonotype has only a few counts. MiXCR, applied by TCRdb to the 5' RACE reads, yields one record per CDR3 protein. This table has some 42,000 distinct CDR3 sequences, roughly 6.2% appearing once. This clonotype was sampled from an adult who was a healthcare worker with PCR-confirmed SARS-CoV-2 infection or an uninfected control (not recorded which). Sample: whole blood, taken at baseline. The chain joins TRBV30 to TRBJ2-7; 8 nucleotides agree with TRBD1. The CDR3 sequence: CAWKTGGRYEQYF. For the CDR3, the DNA is TGTGCCTGGAAAACAGGGGGAAGATACGAGCAGTACTTC.